This is a list of T cell receptor beta chains from one sample in a study of cytomegalovirus exposure and HLA in healthy donors. Profiling relied on immunoSEQ multiplex PCR, and the TCRdb table lists in-frame clones only, not all of them. The sample spans 100,000 to 150,000 clones; the ten largest clones claim roughly 1%. The specimen sequenced was PBMCs. The receptors come from a man in his late teens or twenties in good health and CMV-seronegative. The CDR3 runs from the conserved cysteine through the conserved F or W. A D gene is named only where the DNA matches it firmly. Size tells how often a clone was seen (once, few, many) or the class of an expanded clone, and some rows leave it out.

d_gene,v_gene,j_gene,abundance,CDR3aa,CDR3nt
TRBD1,TRBV4-2,TRBJ2-1,-,CASSQGGQGAGEQFF,TGTGCCAGCAGCCAAGGGGGACAGGGGGCCGGTGAGCAGTTCTTC
-,TRBV30,TRBJ1-3,-,CAWSTSGGTIYF,TGTGCCTGGAGTACCTCGGGGGGTACCATATATTTT
TRBD2,TRBV19,TRBJ2-3,-,CASSRERVDTQYF,TGTGCCAGTTCGCGGGAGCGTGTAGATACGCAGTATTTT
TRBD2,TRBV12-5,TRBJ2-5,-,CASGPSGGTETQYF,TGTGCTAGTGGCCCCTCGGGGGGGACAGAGACCCAGTACTTC
TRBD2,TRBV6-1,TRBJ2-7,-,CASSVTGGYEQYF,TGTGCCAGCAGTGTTACGGGAGGTTACGAGCAGTACTTC
-,TRBV6-6,TRBJ1-1,-,CASRRDILPEAFF,TGTGCCAGCAGACGAGACATCCTCCCTGAAGCTTTCTTT
-,TRBV2,TRBJ1-1,-,CASSSQGPYYPEAFF,TGTGCCAGCAGTTCCCAGGGCCCTTACTACCCTGAAGCTTTCTTT
-,TRBV18,TRBJ2-1,-,CASSPGKGVAWDEQFF,TGTGCCAGCTCACCGGGCAAAGGGGTCGCTTGGGATGAGCAGTTCTTC
-,TRBV9,TRBJ1-5,-,CASSVNSYSNQPQHF,TGTGCCAGCAGCGTAAATTCCTATAGCAATCAGCCCCAGCATTTT
-,TRBV5-8,TRBJ1-4,-,CASREPPGPRDRGKLFF,TGTGCCAGCAGGGAGCCTCCGGGGCCCCGGGATAGGGGGAAACTGTTTTTT
-,TRBV27,TRBJ2-7,-,CASSRRGNAIYEQYF,TGTGCCAGCAGTCGCAGGGGAAATGCGATCTACGAGCAGTACTTC
-,TRBV6-1,TRBJ2-1,-,CASSVYMENNEQFF,TGTGCCAGCAGTGTCTACATGGAGAACAATGAGCAGTTCTTC
-,TRBV10-3,TRBJ1-1,-,CAISDSQEDPEAFF,TGTGCCATCAGTGATAGTCAGGAGGACCCTGAAGCTTTCTTT
TRBD2,TRBV7-6,TRBJ2-5,-,CASSLRTSGSQETQYF,TGTGCCAGCAGCTTAAGGACTAGCGGGTCGCAAGAGACCCAGTACTTC
-,TRBV9,TRBJ2-7,-,CASSKEGGPLEQYF,TGTGCCAGCAGCAAAGAGGGGGGGCCCCTCGAGCAGTACTTC
TRBD1,TRBV10-3,TRBJ2-1,-,CAITQDRGRNEQFF,TGTGCCATCACCCAGGACAGGGGGCGGAATGAGCAGTTCTTC
-,TRBV7-6,TRBJ1-1,medium-sized,CASSYQAGEVTEAFF,TGTGCCAGCAGCTATCAGGCGGGCGAGGTCACTGAAGCTTTCTTT
-,TRBV5-1,TRBJ1-2,-,CASSLAGGAGGYTF,TGCGCCAGCAGCTTGGCCGGGGGGGCTGGTGGCTACACCTTC
TRBD1,TRBV29-1,TRBJ2-7,-,CSVAGQGYEQYF,TGCAGCGTTGCTGGACAGGGCTACGAGCAGTACTTC
-,TRBV30,TRBJ1-3,-,CAWSRSSSGNTIYF,TGTGCCTGGAGTAGGAGCAGCTCTGGAAACACCATATATTTT
-,TRBV6-1,TRBJ1-2,-,CASSGIPGGHIYGYTF,TGTGCCAGCAGTGGGATCCCGGGGGGCCATATCTATGGCTACACCTTC
-,TRBV6-5,TRBJ1-2,-,CASSYNRDTNYGYTF,TGTGCCAGCAGTTATAACAGGGACACTAACTATGGCTACACCTTC
TRBD1,TRBV27,TRBJ1-2,-,CASSGDRVVFDGYTF,TGTGCCAGCAGTGGGGACAGGGTGGTGTTTGATGGCTACACCTTC
-,TRBV27,TRBJ1-2,-,CASRPDVGYGYTF,TGTGCCAGCAGGCCCGATGTCGGCTATGGCTACACCTTC
TRBD1,TRBV28,TRBJ1-2,-,CASSFDRVYGYTF,TGTGCCAGCAGTTTTGACAGGGTCTATGGCTACACCTTC
-,TRBV18,TRBJ1-2,-,CASSPPLKTGTNYGYTF,TGTGCCAGCTCACCCCCACTAAAGACAGGCACCAACTATGGCTACACCTTC
TRBD1,TRBV15,TRBJ1-2,-,CATSRGGDSDYGYTF,TGTGCCACCAGCAGAGGTGGGGACAGTGATTATGGCTACACCTTC
TRBD2,TRBV5-6,TRBJ2-4,-,CASSLWGGAKNIQYF,TGTGCCAGCAGCTTGTGGGGGGGTGCCAAAAACATTCAGTACTTC
-,TRBV30,TRBJ2-2,-,CAWSVPGLNTGELFF,TGTGCCTGGAGTGTACCCGGACTAAACACCGGGGAGCTGTTTTTT
-,TRBV30,TRBJ2-2,-,CAWTDIARANTGELFF,TGTGCCTGGACAGACATAGCGCGGGCGAACACCGGGGAGCTGTTTTTT
-,TRBV5-1,TRBJ2-3,-,CASSLDRGTDTQYF,TGCGCCAGCAGCTTGGATCGGGGCACAGATACGCAGTATTTT
TRBD2,TRBV7-9,TRBJ2-7,-,CASSPGGGLGEQYF,TGTGCCAGCAGCCCGGGCGGGGGGCTCGGCGAGCAGTACTTC
TRBD1,TRBV13,TRBJ2-3,-,CASSPDRSTDTQYF,TGTGCCAGCAGCCCGGACAGGAGCACAGATACGCAGTATTTT
-,TRBV5-1,TRBJ1-1,-,CASSSTNTEAFF,TGCGCCAGCAGCTCGACAAACACTGAAGCTTTCTTT
TRBD1,TRBV30,TRBJ1-1,-,CAWDAGTGDTEAFF,TGTGCCTGGGACGCCGGGACAGGGGACACTGAAGCTTTCTTT
-,TRBV6-5,TRBJ1-1,-,CASSPSRVWNTEAFF,TGTGCCAGCAGTCCATCCAGGGTATGGAACACTGAAGCTTTCTTT
TRBD2,TRBV29-1,TRBJ2-1,-,CSVEASGRGVTYNEQFF,TGCAGCGTTGAGGCTAGCGGGAGAGGAGTAACATACAATGAGCAGTTCTTC
TRBD1,TRBV6-4,TRBJ1-5,-,CASRDRRDRRSNQPQHF,TGTGCCAGCAGAGACAGAAGGGACAGACGAAGCAATCAGCCCCAGCATTTT
TRBD1,TRBV19,TRBJ2-2,-,CASRTDRGNTGELFF,TGTGCCAGTAGGACGGACAGGGGGAACACCGGGGAGCTGTTTTTT
-,TRBV10-1,TRBJ1-4,-,CASSESGHPGEKLFF,TGCGCCAGCAGTGAGTCTGGGCATCCCGGTGAAAAACTGTTTTTT
-,TRBV5-1,TRBJ2-7,-,CASSLDHSYEQYF,TGCGCCAGCAGCTTGGACCACAGCTACGAGCAGTACTTC
TRBD1,TRBV18,TRBJ1-2,-,CASSPYPGQGIYGYTF,TGTGCCAGCTCCCCGTACCCAGGACAGGGGATATATGGCTACACCTTC
TRBD1,TRBV5-1,TRBJ1-1,-,CASRLGGQGEAWGAFF,TGCGCCAGCAGATTAGGAGGACAGGGGGAAGCCTGGGGAGCTTTCTTT
-,TRBV10-3,TRBJ1-2,-,CAISIRTPTEDGYTF,TGTGCCATCAGTATACGGACTCCTACCGAGGATGGCTACACCTTC